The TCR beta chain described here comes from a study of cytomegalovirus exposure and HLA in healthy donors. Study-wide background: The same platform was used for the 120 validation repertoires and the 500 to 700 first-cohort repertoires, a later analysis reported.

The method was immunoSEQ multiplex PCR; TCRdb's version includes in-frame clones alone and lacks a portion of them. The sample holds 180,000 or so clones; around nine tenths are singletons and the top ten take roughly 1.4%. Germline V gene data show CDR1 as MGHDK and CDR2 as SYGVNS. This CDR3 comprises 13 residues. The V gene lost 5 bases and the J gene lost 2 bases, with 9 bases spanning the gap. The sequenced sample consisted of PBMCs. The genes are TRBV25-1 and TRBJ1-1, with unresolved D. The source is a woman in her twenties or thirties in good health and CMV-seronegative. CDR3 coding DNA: TGTGCCAGCAGTCTGGGAGGAAACACTGAAGCTTTCTTT. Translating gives CASSLGGNTEAFF.